This TCR beta chain emerged from a study of glioma-infiltrating T cells. Study-level findings and limits: Very few CDR3 sequences were shared between tissue and blood. Tissue-blood divergence was below expectation in non-neoplastic patients, above in gliomas.

The iRepertoire nested amplicon-rescue multiplex PCR amplified TCR alpha and beta CDR3s from RNA. For one-step reverse transcription and amplification, about 85-400 ng of tissue mRNA or PBMC total RNA was used. MiXCR, applied by TCRdb to the multiplex PCR reads, yields one record per CDR3 protein. The repertoire has over 100,000 distinct CDR3 sequences, approximately 26% of them found once; the top ten carry just under 35%. This clonotype was counted many times. Its antigen is currently unknown. The CDR3 covers 15 residues. Trimming shortened V by 3 bases and J by 0 bases, and 12 bases separated the two germline ends. In germline, CDR1 is MDHEN, CDR2 SYDVKM.

The chain recombines TRBV28 with TRBJ2-7, with D possibly TRBD2 on 6 matching bases. Sequenced sample: glioma tissue, nonneoplastic brain tissue, or PBMCs (not recorded which). The TCR originated in a human donor with low-grade glioma or glioblastoma, undergoing nonglioma brain surgery, or in good health (not recorded which). The DNA of the CDR3 is TGTGCCAGCAGTTTTAGCGGTCCTAACTCCTACGAGCAGTACTTC. This gives the protein CASSFSGPNSYEQYF.